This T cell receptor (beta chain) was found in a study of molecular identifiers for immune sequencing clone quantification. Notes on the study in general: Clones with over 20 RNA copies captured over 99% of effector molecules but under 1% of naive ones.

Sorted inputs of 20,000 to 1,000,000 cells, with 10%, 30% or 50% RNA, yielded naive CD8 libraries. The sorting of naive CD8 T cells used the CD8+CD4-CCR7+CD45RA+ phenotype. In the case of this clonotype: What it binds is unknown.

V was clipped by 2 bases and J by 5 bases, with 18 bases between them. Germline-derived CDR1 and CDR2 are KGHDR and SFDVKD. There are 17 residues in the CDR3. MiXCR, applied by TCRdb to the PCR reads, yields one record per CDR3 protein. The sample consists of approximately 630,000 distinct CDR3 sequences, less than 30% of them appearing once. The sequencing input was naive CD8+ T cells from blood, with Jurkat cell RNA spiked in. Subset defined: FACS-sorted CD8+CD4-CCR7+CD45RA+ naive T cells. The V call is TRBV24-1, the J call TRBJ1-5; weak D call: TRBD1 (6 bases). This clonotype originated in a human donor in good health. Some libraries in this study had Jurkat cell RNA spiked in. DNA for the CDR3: TGTGCCACCAGTGATTCTACTCGGACAGATATTGATCAGCCCCAGCATTTT. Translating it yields CATSDSTRTDIDQPQHF.